This T cell receptor (beta chain) stems from a study of blood T cell repertoires in COVID-19. Across the whole study: Researchers got acute and convalescent COVID-19 samples from the United States, Italy and Spain. In each case, the material was cDNA or gDNA derived from T cells, B-cell-depleted T cells, or PBMCs.

Original data processing: Reference gene primer amplification gave estimated nucleated cell counts. The table came from immunoSEQ multiplex PCR; TCRdb's copy has only in-frame clones and leaves some out. The DNA gave D and trimming, while V, J and clone size come from that table. Of 75,000 to 95,000 clones detected, roughly nine tenths appear once; the ten largest clones hold over 1.5%. CDR3 size: 15 residues. V lost 6 bases and J lost 6; bases outside the gene matches: 6. The germline V gene has CDR1 MGHDK and CDR2 SYGVNS. The clonotype comes from a man aged 55 to 70 with acute or convalescent COVID-19. The sample comprised peripheral blood. The gene calls are TRBV25-1 and TRBJ2-1; TRBD2 matches 12 bases. The CDR3, as DNA: TGTGCCAGCAGCCGAACGACTAGCGGGAGCAATGAGCAGTTCTTC. This encodes CASSRTTSGSNEQFF.